The 31 T cell receptor beta chains given below trace back to one sample, sequenced in a study of T cell responses to AZD1222 COVID-19 vaccine. The assay was immunoSEQ multiplex PCR, and TCRdb's table has in-frame clones only and misses some. The repertoire holds some 96,000 clones, 70% to 90% seen once, with 4.2% in the top ten. The input for sequencing was peripheral blood, taken on day 0 of MenACWY control vaccination. The receptors were sampled from an adult in good health.

The J gene is TRBJ2-7, the V gene TRBV27; D perhaps matches TRBD1 (6 bases). In germline, CDR1 is MNHEY, CDR2 SMNVEV (reference sequence). The CDR3 loop spans 14 amino acids. Between the trimmed V and J ends, which lost 6 bases and 0 bases, there was a span of 12 bases. The CDR3 DNA reads TGTGCCAGCAGACGCGGACAGAACTCCTACGAGCAGTACTTC. Residues: CASRRGQNSYEQYF.

This clone came up a few times. The chain carries TRBV5-4 and TRBJ2-2; the match to TRBD2 covers 7 bases. Germline CDR1 is SGHNT and CDR2 is YYREEE (reference sequence). Germline trimming cut 3 bases from V and 9 bases from J; bases unmatched to any gene: 17. CDR3 length equals 17 residues. CDR3 sequence (DNA): TGTGCCAGCAGCTCCGAGTCGGGGGGTTATCCTACCCGGGAGCTGTTTTTT. It encodes CASSSESGGYPTRELFF.

J is TRBJ2-3 and V is TRBV5-4; TRBD2 agrees at 16 bases. CDR1 and CDR2 (germline): SGHNT, YYREEE (reference sequence). CDR3 size: 17 residues. V was clipped by 3 bases and J by 8 bases; unmatched bases: 9. The CDR3 reads CASSSHGTSGRAVTQYF. The CDR3 bases are TGTGCCAGCAGCTCACACGGGACTAGCGGGAGGGCCGTTACGCAGTATTTT.

The chain joins TRBV19 to TRBJ1-5; 7 bases are shared with TRBD1. The length of the CDR3 is 13 residues. Germline CDR1 is LNHDA and CDR2 is SQIVND (reference sequence). The junction had 1 base not matched to a gene; V was cut back by 5 bases and J by 3 bases. CDR3 bases: TGTGCCAGTAGTGGACAGGCCAATCAGCCCCAGCATTTT. Its translation is CASSGQANQPQHF.

V is TRBV2 and J is TRBJ2-7; D tentatively reads TRBD1 or TRBD2 (7 bases each). V lost 8 bases, J lost 6 bases, and 17 bases lay in between. Germline V lookup: CDR1 SNHLY, CDR2 FYNNEI. The CDR3 totals 13 residues. This CDR3 is CASAREGAGEQYF. The CDR3 nucleotides are TGTGCCAGCGCTAGGGAGGGGGCTGGCGAGCAGTACTTC. The complete variable domain, with remaining parts taken from reference TRBV2 and TRBJ2-7, reads EPEVTQTPSHQVTQMGQEVILRCVPISNHLYFYWYRQILGQKVEFLVSFYNNEISEKSEIFDDQFSVERPDGSNFTLKIRSTKLEDSAMYFCASAREGAGEQYFGPGTRLTVT.

The V call is TRBV28, the J call TRBJ2-3; TRBD1 might be the D (7 bases). There are 15 residues in the CDR3. Trimming removed 3 bases at V and 4 bases at J, with 14 bases between. CDR1 and CDR2 from the germline V gene are MDHEN and SYDVKM. Written as DNA, the CDR3 is TGTGCCAGCAGTTTGGAGGGGGCGGGTGCAGATACGCAGTATTTT. Translation gives CASSLEGAGADTQYF.

This chain uses TRBV5-1 with TRBJ1-1; TRBD1 matches at 7 bases. The CDR3 consists of 17 residues. Germline assignment: CDR1 SGHRS and CDR2 YFSETQ. The trim removed 4 bases at V and 0 bases at J, leaving 12 bases unmatched. The CDR3 nucleotides read TGCGCCAGCAGCGGAGCCGGGACAGCTTTAATGAACACTGAAGCTTTCTTT. Encoded protein: CASSGAGTALMNTEAFF.

The chain recombines TRBV6-1 with TRBJ2-7; tentatively, D is TRBD1 or TRBD2 (6 bases each). V lost 3 bases and J lost 9, with 18 bases in between. Germline CDR1 reads MNHNS; CDR2 reads SASEGT. The CDR3 consists of 14 residues. DNA of the CDR3: TGTGCCAGCAGTGAGTGGAGGGGGGCGGCCGCGCAGTACTTC. This sequence encodes CASSEWRGAAAQYF.

In this sample, this clone turned up a few times. The chain couples TRBV4-1 to TRBJ2-7; D is possibly TRBD2 (6 bases). Germline V gene lookup returns CDR1 MGHRA and CDR2 YSYEKL. This CDR3 is 17 amino acids long. Trimming pared 1 base from V and 4 bases from J, leaving 20 bases between. CDR3 region: CASSQASGYGAPYEQYF. The CDR3 nucleotides are TGCGCCAGCAGCCAAGCGAGCGGGTATGGAGCACCATACGAGCAGTACTTC.

The chain employs TRBV9 and TRBJ2-1, with 10 bases matching TRBD2. This CDR3 contains 15 residues. CDR1 is SGDLS and CDR2 is YYNGEE in the germline V gene. Losses at the gene ends were 1 base for V and 8 bases for J; bases not matched to a gene: 6. CDR3 in DNA: TGTGCCAGCAGCGTACTAGCGGGAGACGGGGATGAGCAGTTCTTC. This translates into CASSVLAGDGDEQFF.

This chain uses TRBV4-3 with TRBJ2-7, with 11 bases fitting TRBD1. J was trimmed by 3 bases and V by 7 bases; bases with no gene match: 8. The CDR3 extends over 15 amino acids. Germline-derived CDR1 and CDR2 are LGHNA and YSLEER. This chain's CDR3 is CASTDRGPPLYEQYF. Here the CDR3 DNA reads TGCGCCAGCACGGACAGGGGGCCTCCTCTCTACGAGCAGTACTTC.

As to this clone: Other nucleotide sequences from this sample produce the same CDR3. The chain employs TRBV10-3 and TRBJ2-7; TRBD2 aligns across 7 bases. This CDR3 spans 13 amino acids. The J segment lost 4 bases and the V segment lost 0 bases, leaving 0 bases of the junction unmatched. In germline, CDR1 is ENHRY, CDR2 SYGVKD. CDR3 sequence (DNA): TGTGCCATCAGTGAGTCGGGAGGGTACGAGCAGTACTTC. Translation gives CAISESGGYEQYF.

This rearrangement joins TRBV28 to TRBJ2-5; the match to TRBD1 covers 9 bases. The CDR3 runs 15 residues. Losses at the gene ends were 5 bases for V and 4 bases for J; bases not matched to a gene: 8. CDR1 is MDHEN, CDR2 SYDVKM, per germline. CDR3 in DNA: TGTGCCAGCAGTCAACAGGGGGCGGCTCGAGAGACCCAGTACTTC. As protein: CASSQQGAARETQYF.

The chain combines TRBV6-2 or TRBV6-3 with TRBJ2-3, with D perhaps matching TRBD2 (5 bases). The CDR3 sequence is 11 residues long. V gave up 4 bases and J gave up 11 bases, with 10 bases separating them. CDR1 is MNHEY and CDR2 is SVGEGT in the germline V gene. CDR3 nucleotides: TGTGCCAGCAGTTTCTCGGGGATGCAGTATTTT. It encodes CASSFSGMQYF.

CDR3 sequence reads: CASGPRDEQFF. CDR3 bases: TGTGCTAGTGGCCCCCGAGATGAGCAGTTCTTC. The gene calls are TRBV12-5 and TRBJ2-1; D gene uncertain. Germline V gene sequence: CDR1 LGHNT, CDR2 FRNRAP. V lost 6 bases and J 8 bases, leaving 8 bases between the germline ends. This CDR3 is built from 11 residues.

This clone came up once. CDR3 loop: CASSPMGQGGGETQYF. Here the CDR3 DNA reads TGTGCCAGCTCACCGATGGGACAGGGAGGGGGAGAGACCCAGTACTTC. J is TRBJ2-5 and V is TRBV18, with 9 bases lining up with TRBD1. The trim removed 3 bases at V and 4 bases at J, leaving 9 bases unmatched. Germline V gene data show CDR1 as KGHSH and CDR2 as LQKENI. The CDR3 runs to 16 residues.

The J gene is TRBJ2-1, the V gene TRBV6-5; a possible D gene is TRBD1 (6 bases). The CDR3 runs to 11 residues. Trimming pared 6 bases from V and 11 bases from J, leaving 11 bases between. Looked up from germline, CDR1 is MNHEY and CDR2 is SVGAGI. This CDR3 is CASRRGTQQFF. The CDR3 DNA is TGTGCCAGCAGAAGGGGGACCCAGCAGTTCTTC.

The rearrangement links TRBV30 to TRBJ1-2, with D perhaps matching TRBD1 (5 bases). CDR1 GTSNPN and CDR2 SVGIG come from the germline V gene (reference sequence). The CDR3 length is 11 residues. The V gene lost 0 bases and the J gene lost 8 bases, with 7 bases spanning the gap. CDR3 nucleotides: TGTGCCTGGAGTGTAGGGGAAGGCTACACCTTC. Translation gives CAWSVGEGYTF.

This sequence joins TRBV15 and TRBJ2-1; TRBD2 is a possible D gene (5 bases). Germline V gene data show CDR1 as LNHNV and CDR2 as YYDKDF (reference sequence). Trimming took off 4 bases at V and 0 bases at J, with 10 bases between the two ends. The CDR3 runs to 15 residues. CDR3 in DNA: TGTGCCACCAGCAACGGGGTGAGCTCCTACAATGAGCAGTTCTTC. Its translation is CATSNGVSSYNEQFF.

The chain is built from TRBV9 and TRBJ2-7, with 9 bases matching TRBD1. This CDR3 contains 15 residues. V gave up 2 bases and J gave up 2 bases; unmatched junction bases: 5. Germline V gives CDR1 SGDLS, CDR2 YYNGEE. CDR3 residues: CASSVTGTGPYEQYF. DNA of the CDR3: TGTGCCAGCAGCGTTACCGGGACAGGGCCCTACGAGCAGTACTTC.

The CDR3 sequence is CATSKDGGPYEQYF. The DNA of the CDR3 is TGTGCCACCTCAAAAGATGGGGGTCCCTACGAGCAGTACTTC. This chain links TRBV2 with TRBJ2-7, with D perhaps matching TRBD1 or TRBD2 (5 bases each). Trimming removed 10 bases from V and 2 bases from J, with 18 bases in between. CDR1 and CDR2 (germline): SNHLY, FYNNEI. This CDR3 spans 14 amino acids.

The V gene is TRBV19, the J gene TRBJ1-1; the D is unclear. CDR1 and CDR2 from the germline V gene are LNHDA and SQIVND (reference sequence). Trimming removed 7 bases at V and 4 bases at J, with 4 bases between. The CDR3 loop spans 10 amino acids. The CDR3 loop reads CASTSTEAFF. CDR3 nucleotides: TGTGCCAGTACGAGCACTGAAGCTTTCTTT.

This clone was picked up a small number of times. This chain uses TRBV7-2 with TRBJ1-2; D gene ambiguous. CDR1 and CDR2 (germline): SGHTA, FQGNSA. CDR3 size: 13 residues. The V gene lost 5 bases and the J gene lost 4 bases, with 11 bases spanning the gap. CDR3 nucleotides: TGTGCCAGCAGCACCTCGCAGTTCTATGGCTACACCTTC. This sequence encodes CASSTSQFYGYTF.

The rearrangement joins TRBV4-3 to TRBJ1-5; D not resolved. V lost 0 bases and J lost 7, with 13 bases in between. The CDR3 runs 15 residues. Germline V CDR1 and CDR2: LGHNA, YSLEER. CDR3 loop: CASSQELGPHQPQHF. The CDR3 DNA reads TGCGCCAGCAGCCAAGAATTAGGCCCGCACCAGCCCCAGCATTTT.

This clone was observed a few times. This chain links TRBV6-2 or TRBV6-3 with TRBJ2-3; D is unclear. The germline V gene has CDR1 MNHEY and CDR2 SVGEGT. There are 14 residues in the CDR3. V was cut by 2 bases and J by 6 bases, with 12 bases left in between. The CDR3 bases are TGTGCCAGCAGTTACGATGCGGCGAGGGATACGCAGTATTTT. Protein product: CASSYDAARDTQYF.

The CDR3 loop reads CASSPRTGFSYEQYF. Here the CDR3 DNA reads TGTGCCAGCAGCCCTAGGACAGGGTTCTCCTACGAGCAGTACTTC. The rearrangement joins TRBV7-9 to TRBJ2-7; 8 bases align to TRBD1. The V gene's germline CDR1 is SEHNR and CDR2 FQNEAQ (reference sequence). The CDR3 totals 15 residues. The trim removed 5 bases at V and 0 bases at J, leaving 6 bases unmatched.

The chain combines TRBV2 with TRBJ1-1; no definite D call. CDR1 and CDR2 (germline): SNHLY, FYNNEI. V gave up 4 bases and J gave up 7 bases, with 10 bases separating them. The CDR3 sequence is 12 residues long. As DNA, the CDR3 is TGTGCCAGCAGTGGCAGGACCCTTGAAGCTTTCTTT. Protein: CASSGRTLEAFF.

This chain connects TRBV3-1 (or the pseudogene TRBV3-2) to TRBJ1-4; D is unclear. Trimming pared 4 bases from V and 5 bases from J, leaving 8 bases between. Germline CDR1 LGHDT, CDR2 YNNKEL (reference sequence). This CDR3 spans 13 amino acids. The DNA of the CDR3 is TGTGCCAGCAGCCCCTGGTTAAATGAAAAACTGTTTTTT. It translates to CASSPWLNEKLFF.

A few counts support this clone. V gene TRBV27 combines with J gene TRBJ2-7; TRBD1 is a possible D gene (5 bases). This CDR3 has 13 residues. Germline V lookup: CDR1 MNHEY, CDR2 SMNVEV (reference sequence). V lost 5 bases, J lost 2 bases, and 10 bases lay in between. This chain's CDR3 is CASSIDRAYEQYF. For the CDR3, the DNA is TGTGCCAGCAGTATTGACAGAGCCTACGAGCAGTACTTC.

This clone was seen a few times. The V gene is TRBV12-3 or TRBV12-4, the J gene TRBJ1-1; D remains unclear. This CDR3 contains 13 residues. V was pared by 6 bases and J by 3 bases, with 11 bases between. The CDR3 is CASSPSRYTEAFF. The CDR3 DNA follows: TGTGCCAGCAGCCCCTCTCGCTACACTGAAGCTTTCTTT.

This clone was detected a few times. The rearrangement links TRBV6-2 or TRBV6-3 to TRBJ1-1; no clear D gene. V gave up 3 bases and J gave up 1 base, with 6 bases separating them. Germline loops: CDR1 MNHEY, CDR2 SVGEGT. The CDR3 length is 13 residues. The CDR3: CASSYFANTEAFF. As DNA, the CDR3 is TGTGCCAGCAGTTATTTCGCGAACACTGAAGCTTTCTTT.